This T cell receptor (beta chain) came from a study of a mutant IDH1 vaccine in newly diagnosed glioma. On the study more broadly: Prior therapy was radiotherapy, temozolomide, or both; most received both. General study results and limits: The occurrence of vaccine-induced immune responses was seen in around 93% of patients.

Regarding time point: week 35, safety follow-up. Doses consisted of 300 ug of mutant IDH1 20-mer peptide each, paired with topical imiquimod. Clones were read by immunoSEQ multiplex PCR, and TCRdb kept only the in-frame ones, dropping some. Among 33,000 or so clones, roughly 80% were seen once, and the ten largest hold about 10%. On this clone itself: The antigen is undetermined.

The sequence came from a woman aged 25 to 39 with glioma. Some clones in this sample may be carry-over from other donors' samples. The sequencing used PBMCs, collected from a glioma patient whose treatment included an IDH1 peptide vaccine.

The CDR3 DNA reads TGTGCCAGCAGCTCCACGGGCGTGAACACTGAAGCTTTCTTT. It codes for CASSSTGVNTEAFF. J is TRBJ1-1 and V is TRBV5-6; D unclear. Trimming removed 3 bases from V and 0 bases from J, with 9 bases in between. The CDR3 covers 14 residues. Germline loops: CDR1 SGHDT, CDR2 YYEEEE.